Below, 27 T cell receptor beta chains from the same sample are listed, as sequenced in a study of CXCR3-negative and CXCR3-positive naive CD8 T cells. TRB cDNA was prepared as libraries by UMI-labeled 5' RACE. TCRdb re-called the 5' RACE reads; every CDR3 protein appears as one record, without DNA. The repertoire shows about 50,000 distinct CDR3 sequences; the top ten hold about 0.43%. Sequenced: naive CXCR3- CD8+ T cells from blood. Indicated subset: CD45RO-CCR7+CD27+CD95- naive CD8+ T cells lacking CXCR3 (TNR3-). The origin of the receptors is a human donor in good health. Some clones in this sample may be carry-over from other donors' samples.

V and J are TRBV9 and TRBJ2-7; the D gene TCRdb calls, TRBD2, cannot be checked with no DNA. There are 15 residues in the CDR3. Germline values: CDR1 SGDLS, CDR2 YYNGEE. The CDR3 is CASSVGASGTYEQYF. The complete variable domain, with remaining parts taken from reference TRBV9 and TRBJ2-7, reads DSGVTQTPKHLITATGQRVTLRCSPRSGDLSVYWYQQSLDQGLQFLIQYYNGEERAKGNILERFSAQQFPDLHSELNLSSLELGDSALYFCASSVGASGTYEQYFGPGTRLTVT.

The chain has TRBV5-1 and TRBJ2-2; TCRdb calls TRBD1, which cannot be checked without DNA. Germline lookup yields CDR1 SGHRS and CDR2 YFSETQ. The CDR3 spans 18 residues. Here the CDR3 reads CASSLATNWGQGTGELFF.

The CDR3 spells CASSFAGTGDEQYF. The rearrangement links TRBV5-1 to TRBJ2-7. From germline, CDR1 is SGHRS and CDR2 YFSETQ. CDR3 length: 14 residues.

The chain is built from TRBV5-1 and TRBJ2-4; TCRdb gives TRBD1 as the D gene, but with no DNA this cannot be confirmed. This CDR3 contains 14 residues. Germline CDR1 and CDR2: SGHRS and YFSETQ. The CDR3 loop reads CASSPAGGWDIQYF.

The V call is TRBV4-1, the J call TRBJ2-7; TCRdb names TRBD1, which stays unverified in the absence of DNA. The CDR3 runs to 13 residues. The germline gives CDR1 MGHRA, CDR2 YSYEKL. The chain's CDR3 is CASSQEGGYEQYF.

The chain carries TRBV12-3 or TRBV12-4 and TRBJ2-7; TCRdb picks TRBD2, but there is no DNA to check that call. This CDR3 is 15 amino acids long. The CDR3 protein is CASSLIQGPPGEQYF.

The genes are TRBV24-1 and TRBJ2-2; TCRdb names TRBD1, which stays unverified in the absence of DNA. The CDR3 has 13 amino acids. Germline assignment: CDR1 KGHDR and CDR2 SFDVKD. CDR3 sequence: CATSVTDTGELFF.

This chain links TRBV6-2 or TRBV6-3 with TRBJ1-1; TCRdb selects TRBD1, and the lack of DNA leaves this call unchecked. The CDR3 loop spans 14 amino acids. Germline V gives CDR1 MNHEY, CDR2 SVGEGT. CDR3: CASSPSPGSHEAFF.

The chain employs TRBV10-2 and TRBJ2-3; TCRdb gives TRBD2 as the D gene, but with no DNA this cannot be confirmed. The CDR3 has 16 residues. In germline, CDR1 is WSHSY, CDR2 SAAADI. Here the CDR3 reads CASSESASGSADTQYF.

The CDR3 loop is CASSFSRQGASGADTQYF. V is TRBV6-5 and J is TRBJ2-3; TCRdb lists TRBD1, though no DNA is available to test this call. The CDR3 contains 18 residues. CDR1 is MNHEY, CDR2 SVGAGI, per germline.

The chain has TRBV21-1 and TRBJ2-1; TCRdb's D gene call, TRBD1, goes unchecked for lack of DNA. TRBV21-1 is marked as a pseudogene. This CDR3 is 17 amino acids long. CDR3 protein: CASSKGPRESSYNEQFF.

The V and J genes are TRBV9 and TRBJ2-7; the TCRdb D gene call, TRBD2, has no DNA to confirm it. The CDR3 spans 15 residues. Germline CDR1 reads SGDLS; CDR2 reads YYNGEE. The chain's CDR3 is CASSVSGANSYEQYF.

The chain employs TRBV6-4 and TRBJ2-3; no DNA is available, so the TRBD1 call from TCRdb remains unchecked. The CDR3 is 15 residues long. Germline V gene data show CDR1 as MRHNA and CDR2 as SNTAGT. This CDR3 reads CASSEGQGSTDTQYF.

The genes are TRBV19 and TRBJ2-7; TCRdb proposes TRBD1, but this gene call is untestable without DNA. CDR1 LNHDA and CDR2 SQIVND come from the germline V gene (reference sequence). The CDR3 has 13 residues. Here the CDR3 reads CASSPETDGEQYF.

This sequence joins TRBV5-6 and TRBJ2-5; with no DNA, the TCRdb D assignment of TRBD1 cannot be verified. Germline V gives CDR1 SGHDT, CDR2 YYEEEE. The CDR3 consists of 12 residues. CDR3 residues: CASDRAQETQYF.

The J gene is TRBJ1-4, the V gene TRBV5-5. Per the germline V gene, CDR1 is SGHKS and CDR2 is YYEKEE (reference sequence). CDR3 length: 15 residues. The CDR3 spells CASSLEVPTNEKLFF.

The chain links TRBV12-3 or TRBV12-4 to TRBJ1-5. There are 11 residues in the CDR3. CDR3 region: CASSSGQPQHF.

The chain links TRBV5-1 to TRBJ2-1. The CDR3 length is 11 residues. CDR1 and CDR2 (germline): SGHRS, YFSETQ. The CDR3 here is CASSLGHEQFF.

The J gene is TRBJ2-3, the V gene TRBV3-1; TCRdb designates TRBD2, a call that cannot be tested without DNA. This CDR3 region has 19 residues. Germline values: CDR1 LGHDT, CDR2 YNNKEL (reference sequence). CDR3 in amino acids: CASSHPRTSGGNARDTQYF.

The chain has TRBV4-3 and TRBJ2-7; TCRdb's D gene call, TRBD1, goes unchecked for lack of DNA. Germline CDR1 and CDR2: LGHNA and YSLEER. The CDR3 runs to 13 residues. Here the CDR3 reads CASSPAQGYEQYF.

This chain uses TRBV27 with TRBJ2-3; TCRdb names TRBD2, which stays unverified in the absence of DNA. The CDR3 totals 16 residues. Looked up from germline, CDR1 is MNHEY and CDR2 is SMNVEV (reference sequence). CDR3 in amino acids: CASGSGTSGGGDTQYF.

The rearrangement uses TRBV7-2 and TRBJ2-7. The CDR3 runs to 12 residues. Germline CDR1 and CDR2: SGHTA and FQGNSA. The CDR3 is CASSRGTYEQYF.

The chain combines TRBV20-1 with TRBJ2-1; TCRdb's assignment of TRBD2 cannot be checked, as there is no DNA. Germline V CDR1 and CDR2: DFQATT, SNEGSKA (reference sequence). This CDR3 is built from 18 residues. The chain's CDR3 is CSARGVPSGAIGLGEQFF.

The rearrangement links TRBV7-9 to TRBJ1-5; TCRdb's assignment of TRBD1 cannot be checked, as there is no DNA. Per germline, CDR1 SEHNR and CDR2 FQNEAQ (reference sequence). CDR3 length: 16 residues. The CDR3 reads CASSSTAGTDYQPQHF.

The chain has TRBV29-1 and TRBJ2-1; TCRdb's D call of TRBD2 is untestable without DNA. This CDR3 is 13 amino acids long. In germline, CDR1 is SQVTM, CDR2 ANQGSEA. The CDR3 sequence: CSVGGLAASEQFF.

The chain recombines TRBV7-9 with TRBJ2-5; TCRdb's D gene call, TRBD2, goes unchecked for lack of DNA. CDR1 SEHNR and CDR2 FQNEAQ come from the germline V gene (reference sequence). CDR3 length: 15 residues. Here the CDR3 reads CASSFADYHKETQYF.

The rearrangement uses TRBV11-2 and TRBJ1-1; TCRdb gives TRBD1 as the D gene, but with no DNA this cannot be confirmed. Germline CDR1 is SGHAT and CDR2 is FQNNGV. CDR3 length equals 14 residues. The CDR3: CASSPNAGDTEAFF.